Shown below are 29 T cell receptor beta chains from a single sample sequenced in a study of shared clonotypes between healthy human individuals. Only in-frame clones appear in the TCRdb table, and some are missing; sequencing was by immunoSEQ multiplex PCR. The data show 450,000 to 500,000 clones, approximately 78% seen once. The source material was PBMCs. The receptors shown here come from a middle-aged woman in good health. Some clones in this sample may be carry-over from other donors' samples.

This chain links TRBV28 with TRBJ1-2; D call uncertain. There are 14 residues in the CDR3. Germline-derived CDR1 and CDR2 are MDHEN and SYDVKM. V was cut by 6 bases and J by 0 bases, with 11 bases left in between. The CDR3 here is CASRLSLANYGYTF. The CDR3 bases are TGTGCCAGCAGGCTTTCACTAGCTAACTATGGCTACACCTTC.

This chain joins TRBV2 and TRBJ2-4, with a weak D call TRBD2 (7 bases). CDR3 length equals 14 residues. V shed 8 bases and J shed 1 base, with 12 bases lying between them. Germline V gene lookup returns CDR1 SNHLY and CDR2 FYNNEI. The CDR3 spells CASRRGGAKNIQYF. The CDR3 DNA is TGTGCCAGCCGTAGGGGGGGGGCCAAAAACATTCAGTACTTC.

The V call is TRBV9, the J call TRBJ2-2; D gene unclear. Deletions cut 4 bases from V and 0 bases from J, with 10 bases between. The CDR3 is made up of 15 amino acids. Germline CDR1 reads SGDLS; CDR2 reads YYNGEE. In DNA, the CDR3 is TGTGCCAGCAGCACCTCCGATACGAACACCGGGGAGCTGTTTTTT. It yields the protein CASSTSDTNTGELFF.

The rearrangement links TRBV2 to TRBJ2-3, with 9 bases fitting TRBD2. The CDR3 spans 17 residues. V gave up 4 bases and J gave up 3 bases; unmatched junction bases: 11. Germline assignment: CDR1 SNHLY and CDR2 FYNNEI. The CDR3 region is CASSGASGNLGTDTQYF. DNA of the CDR3: TGTGCCAGCAGTGGGGCTAGCGGGAACTTAGGGACAGATACGCAGTATTTT.

This clone has a handful of counts. J is TRBJ2-7 and V is TRBV18; 9 bases agree with TRBD2. This CDR3 has 13 amino acids. After removal of 3 bases from V and 4 bases from J, the junction contained 1 base not matched to a gene. Germline V CDR1 and CDR2: KGHSH, LQKENI. In DNA form, the CDR3 reads TGTGCCAGCTCACCGAGCGGGAGGTACGAGCAGTACTTC. It yields the protein CASSPSGRYEQYF.

The chain is built from TRBV30 and TRBJ1-5; 7 bases agree with TRBD1. Germline V gene data show CDR1 as GTSNPN and CDR2 as SVGIG (reference sequence). The CDR3 loop spans 12 amino acids. V shed 0 bases and J 13 bases; nucleotides not matched to a gene: 6. CDR3 sequence: CAWSVRDRKQHF. CDR3 bases: TGTGCCTGGAGTGTCCGGGACAGAAAGCAGCATTTT.

This chain links TRBV7-9 with TRBJ1-6; D ambiguous. This CDR3 has 12 amino acids. The V gene lost 1 base and the J gene lost 6 bases, with 1 base spanning the gap. From germline, CDR1 is SEHNR and CDR2 FQNEAQ (reference sequence). The CDR3 here is CASSLVNSPLHF. CDR3 DNA sequence: TGTGCCAGCAGCTTAGTTAATTCACCCCTCCACTTT.

This chain links TRBV7-2 with TRBJ2-7, with TRBD2 matching 10 bases. This CDR3 comprises 15 residues. Germline V gene lookup returns CDR1 SGHTA and CDR2 FQGNSA. After removal of 5 bases from V and 0 bases from J, the junction contained 4 bases not matched to a gene. This CDR3 reads CASSRTSGISYEQYF. CDR3 DNA: TGTGCCAGCAGCAGGACTAGCGGTATCTCCTACGAGCAGTACTTC.

The chain's CDR3 is CASSRRPGQGSGELFF. CDR3 bases: TGCGCCAGCAGCCGAAGGCCGGGACAGGGGTCCGGGGAGCTGTTTTTT. The rearrangement joins TRBV5-1 to TRBJ2-2; 10 bases align to TRBD1. CDR3 length: 16 residues. Looked up from germline, CDR1 is SGHRS and CDR2 is YFSETQ. V was pared by 4 bases and J by 6 bases, with 9 bases of the junction left unmatched.

The table lists this clone with a few counts. The chain has TRBV7-2 and TRBJ1-1; D call uncertain. The CDR3 loop spans 13 amino acids. Trimming left V 5 bases short and J 12 bases short, with 19 bases between. The germline gives CDR1 SGHTA, CDR2 FQGNSA. This chain's CDR3 is CASSPARRAQSFF. The CDR3 DNA is TGTGCCAGCAGCCCCGCAAGAAGGGCACAATCTTTCTTT.

This rearrangement joins TRBV18 to TRBJ2-1, with D unresolved. CDR3 length: 16 amino acids. V dropped 2 bases and J dropped 8 bases, with 19 bases sitting between them. The germline gives CDR1 KGHSH, CDR2 LQKENI. The CDR3 DNA reads as TGTGCCAGCTCACCAGAGATTTCCGCATTTGAGCATGAGCAGTTCTTC. Protein: CASSPEISAFEHEQFF.

This sequence joins TRBV7-8 and TRBJ2-1, with D perhaps matching TRBD2 (6 bases). CDR1 and CDR2 (germline): SGHVS, FQNEAQ. V gave up 7 bases and J gave up 1 base, with 17 bases separating them. The CDR3 covers 16 residues. CDR3 DNA sequence: TGTGCCAGCATCGTGGAGGGCGGGATATCCTACAATGAGCAGTTCTTC. Amino acids: CASIVEGGISYNEQFF.

The chain links TRBV6-6 to TRBJ1-2, with TRBD1 matching 7 bases. J was trimmed by 8 bases and V by 5 bases; bases with no gene match: 14. This CDR3 has 15 amino acids. CDR1 is MNHNY, CDR2 SVGAGI, per germline (reference sequence). The CDR3, as DNA: TGTGCCAGCAGTCCCGCTCCGGGGGGGGACAGCGGCTACACCTTC. Amino acids: CASSPAPGGDSGYTF.

CDR3: CASSLYKAGGGEQYF. Written as DNA, the CDR3 is TGCGCCAGCAGCTTGTACAAAGCGGGAGGCGGAGAGCAGTACTTC. V and J are TRBV5-1 and TRBJ2-7, with TRBD2 matching 9 bases. CDR1 SGHRS and CDR2 YFSETQ come from the germline V gene. J was trimmed by 7 bases and V by 1 base; bases with no gene match: 9. This CDR3 spans 15 amino acids.

This clone was seen ten or more times. Other DNA sequences in this sample translate to the same CDR3. V is TRBV11-3 and J is TRBJ2-5; 8 positions match TRBD2. Looked up from germline, CDR1 is SGHNT and CDR2 is YENEEA. CDR3 size: 17 residues. With 4 bases clipped from V and 3 bases from J, the junction kept 13 bases outside the gene matches. This chain's CDR3 is CASSSSGTGGLEETQYF. Here the CDR3 DNA reads TGTGCCAGCAGCTCTAGCGGCACGGGAGGGCTGGAAGAGACCCAGTACTTC.

V is TRBV15 and J is TRBJ2-7; unclear D gene. CDR1 and CDR2 from the germline V gene are LNHNV and YYDKDF (reference sequence). V was shortened by 0 bases and J by 5 bases, with 14 bases between the two germline ends. The CDR3 covers 15 residues. The CDR3 bases are TGTGCCACCAGCAGAGATGGCCCGGGTAGGGACGAGCAGTACTTC. Protein: CATSRDGPGRDEQYF.

The chain has TRBV30 and TRBJ1-4; 9 bases map to TRBD1. V gave up 7 bases and J gave up 7 bases; unmatched junction bases: 10. Germline CDR1 and CDR2: GTSNPN and SVGIG (reference sequence). The CDR3 runs to 14 residues. This CDR3 reads CASHGQGLVEKLFF. In nucleotides, the CDR3 is TGTGCCTCTCACGGACAGGGGTTGGTTGAAAAACTGTTTTTT.

The chain has TRBV19 and TRBJ2-1, with TRBD2 as a possible D gene (5 bases). Germline CDR1 reads LNHDA; CDR2 reads SQIVND (reference sequence). The CDR3 loop spans 14 amino acids. V lost 8 bases, J lost 4 bases, and 15 bases lay in between. As DNA, the CDR3 is TGTGCCAGTGCCACGGGAATTTGGTACAATGAGCAGTTCTTC. Translating gives CASATGIWYNEQFF.

The J gene is TRBJ1-4, the V gene TRBV6-6; D gene unclear. The CDR3 spans 14 residues. V lost 0 bases and J 7 bases, leaving 9 bases between the germline ends. From germline, CDR1 is MNHNY and CDR2 SVGAGI (reference sequence). The CDR3 coding sequence is TGTGCCAGCAGTTACTCGATTGGTGGTGAAAAACTGTTTTTT. Translated: CASSYSIGGEKLFF.

This clone was observed many times. This chain joins TRBV30 and TRBJ1-2; the D is unclear. Germline V gives CDR1 GTSNPN, CDR2 SVGIG (reference sequence). The CDR3 contains 13 residues. V was cut by 4 bases and J by 4 bases, with 13 bases left in between. The CDR3 sequence is CAWTREGLYGYTF. The CDR3 DNA is TGTGCCTGGACCCGAGAGGGCCTCTATGGCTACACCTTC.

The V and J genes are TRBV11-2 and TRBJ2-7, with TRBD2 as a possible D gene (7 bases). Germline CDR1 and CDR2: SGHAT and FQNNGV. The CDR3 contains 13 residues. Trimming took 6 bases from V and 5 from J, leaving 14 bases between them. The CDR3 loop is CASSRGGSHEQYF. The CDR3 DNA reads as TGTGCCAGCAGTAGGGGGGGGTCCCACGAGCAGTACTTC.

The chain links TRBV14 to TRBJ1-2, with D uncertain. Germline values: CDR1 SGHDN, CDR2 FVKESK. The CDR3 is 13 residues long. The ends were cut back, 0 bases at V and 3 bases at J, with 5 bases in the middle. CDR3 sequence reads: CASSQDRDYGYTF. The CDR3 DNA follows: TGTGCCAGCAGCCAAGATCGGGACTATGGCTACACCTTC.

This chain joins TRBV2 and TRBJ2-1; no clear D gene. Germline CDR1 SNHLY, CDR2 FYNNEI. This CDR3 comprises 15 residues. Between the trimmed V and J ends, which lost 3 bases and 7 bases, there was a span of 16 bases. DNA of the CDR3: TGTGCCAGCAGTGACGGCTTCACCGCGCCTAATGAGCAGTTCTTC. This gives the protein CASSDGFTAPNEQFF.

This chain connects TRBV7-9 to TRBJ1-4; D not resolved. This CDR3 is 16 amino acids long. Germline V gives CDR1 SEHNR, CDR2 FQNEAQ (reference sequence). With 5 bases removed from V and 0 bases from J, the gap between germline ends came to 13 bases. In DNA form, the CDR3 reads TGTGCCAGCAGCCACGGACGGCCTCCAACTAATGAAAAACTGTTTTTT. It specifies CASSHGRPPTNEKLFF.

At least ten counts were recorded for this clone. The rearrangement uses TRBV5-5 and TRBJ2-5, with D hard to call. The germline CDR1 and CDR2 sequences are SGHKS and YYEKEE (reference sequence). The CDR3 has 16 amino acids. V gave up 0 bases and J gave up 0 bases, with 12 bases separating them. The CDR3 protein is CASSLEQFGDQETQYF. CDR3 nucleotide sequence: TGTGCCAGCAGCTTGGAGCAGTTCGGCGACCAAGAGACCCAGTACTTC. The complete variable domain, with remaining parts taken from reference TRBV5-5 and TRBJ2-5, reads DAGVTQSPTHLIKTRGQQVTLRCSPISGHKSVSWYQQVLGQGPQFIFQYYEKEERGRGNFPDRFSARQFPNYSSELNVNALLLGDSALYLCASSLEQFGDQETQYFGPGTRLLVL.

Concerning this clone itself: Other nucleotide sequences in the sample specify the same CDR3. The CDR3 nucleotides read TGTGCCAGCAGCCTTCAGGGTAACACTGAAGCTTTCTTT. Amino acids: CASSLQGNTEAFF. This chain links TRBV11-2 with TRBJ1-1, with D perhaps matching TRBD1 (5 bases). This CDR3 has 13 amino acids. From germline, CDR1 is SGHAT and CDR2 FQNNGV. Trimming removed 5 bases at V and 2 bases at J, with 9 bases between.

Worth noting for this clone: This likely traces to a read error, being one base from a far larger clone. The chain couples TRBV29-1 to TRBJ1-1; D may be TRBD1 (6 bases). This CDR3 is 13 amino acids long. CDR1 is SQVTM, CDR2 ANQGSEA, per germline. Trimming took 5 bases from V and 8 from J, leaving 18 bases between them. The chain's CDR3 is CSVNEQGIGEAFF. CDR3 bases: TGCAGCGTTAACGAACAGGGAATCGGCGAAGCTTTCTTT. The whole variable domain, remainder taken from reference TRBV29-1 and TRBJ1-1, is SAVISQKPSRDICQRGTSLTIQCQVDSQVTMMFWYRQQPGQSLTLIATANQGSEATYESGFVIDKFPISRPNLTFSTLTVSNMSPEDSSIYLCSVNEQGIGEAFFGQGTRLTVV.

The chain has TRBV10-3 and TRBJ2-1, with a tentative D call TRBD2 (8 bases). Trimming took 3 bases from V and 9 from J, leaving 24 bases between them. Germline CDR1 and CDR2: ENHRY and SYGVKD. This CDR3 region has 17 residues. CDR3 sequence: CAISDTGVSGGKGEQFF. In DNA, the CDR3 is TGTGCCATCAGTGACACAGGGGTATCGGGAGGGAAGGGTGAGCAGTTCTTC.

The gene calls are TRBV5-1 and TRBJ2-7; possibly TRBD1 for D (6 bases). Germline V gene lookup returns CDR1 SGHRS and CDR2 YFSETQ. The CDR3 is 13 amino acids. The V end was cut by 4 bases, the J end by 5 bases, with 13 bases between. CDR3 in amino acids: CASSQGSFDEQYF. In nucleotides, the CDR3 is TGCGCCAGCAGCCAGGGGTCTTTCGACGAGCAGTACTTC.